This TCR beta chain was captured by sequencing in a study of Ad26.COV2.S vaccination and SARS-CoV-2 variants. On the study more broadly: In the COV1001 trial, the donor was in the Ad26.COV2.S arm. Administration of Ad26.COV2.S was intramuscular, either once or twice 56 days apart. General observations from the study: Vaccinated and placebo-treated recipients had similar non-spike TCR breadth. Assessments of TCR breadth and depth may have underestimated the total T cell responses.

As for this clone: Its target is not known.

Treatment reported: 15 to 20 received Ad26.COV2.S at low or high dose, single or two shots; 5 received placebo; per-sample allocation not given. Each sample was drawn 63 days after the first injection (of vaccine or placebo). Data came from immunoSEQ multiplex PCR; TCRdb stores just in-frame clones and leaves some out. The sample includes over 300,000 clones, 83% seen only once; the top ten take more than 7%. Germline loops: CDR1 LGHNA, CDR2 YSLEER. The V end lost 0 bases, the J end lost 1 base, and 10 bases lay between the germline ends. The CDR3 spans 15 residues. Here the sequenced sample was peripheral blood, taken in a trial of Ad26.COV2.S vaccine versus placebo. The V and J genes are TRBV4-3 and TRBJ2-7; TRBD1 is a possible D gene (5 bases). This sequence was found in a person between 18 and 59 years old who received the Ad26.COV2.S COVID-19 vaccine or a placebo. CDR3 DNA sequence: TGCGCCAGCAGCCAAGATCTTTCAGGGTCCTACGAGCAGTACTTC. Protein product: CASSQDLSGSYEQYF.